The clone carrying this T cell receptor beta chain has ten or more counts. One junction end does not reproduce the germline sequence, and a read error may be involved. This record comes from a study of T cells after yellow fever vaccination. TCRdb re-derived calls from the 5' RACE reads in MiXCR, one entry per CDR3 protein. The sample yields around 53,000 distinct CDR3 sequences, approximately 6.6% seen once. The CDR3 extends over 12 amino acids. Germline V gene sequence: CDR1 SGHRS, CDR2 YFSETQ. The sample was CD8+ T cells not binding an NS4B(214-222) dextramer, sorted from PBMCs, taken about 41 days after the first yellow fever vaccination. The sequence derives from a man between 18 and 29 years old who received the YFV17D yellow fever vaccine. The V and J genes are TRBV5-1 and TRBJ2-7; D gene uncertain. The CDR3 bases are TGCGCCAGCAGTTTGGTTCCCTACGAGCAGTACTTC. This gives the protein CASSLVPYEQYF.